A selection of T cell receptor beta chains follows, all from one sample in a study of T cell responses to AZD1222 COVID-19 vaccine. Sequencing was performed with immunoSEQ multiplex PCR; in TCRdb, only in-frame clones are kept and a portion is missing. The sample carries over 150,000 clones, about nine tenths recorded once. The material was peripheral blood, obtained on day 0 of AZD1222 vaccination. Receptors were obtained from an adult in good health. Both conserved end residues are part of each CDR3. The order of the fields is J gene, D gene, V gene, clone size, CDR3 DNA, CDR3 protein. A D gene is named only where the DNA matches it firmly. Rows may omit the clone size; those that give it use once, few, many or a size class.

TRBJ1-2 | . | TRBV14 | . | TGTGCCAGCAGCCAAGCAGGGTACTATGGCTACACCTTC | CASSQAGYYGYTF
TRBJ2-1 | . | TRBV6-2/TRBV6-3 | . | TGTGCCAGCAGTTCCCCGAGTAGGGGGGCGCGAGGCAATGAGCAGTTCTTC | CASSSPSRGARGNEQFF
TRBJ2-5 | . | TRBV6-2/TRBV6-3 | once | TGTGCCAGCAGTCCCCTAGTGAAGACCCAGTACTTC | CASSPLVKTQYF
TRBJ2-1 | . | TRBV3-1/TRBV3-2 | . | TGTGCCAGCAGCCTACGGGGGGCTTCCTACAATGAGCAGTTCTTC | CASSLRGASYNEQFF
TRBJ2-2 | . | TRBV5-5 | . | TGTGCCAGCAGCAGTTACACGACCTCCACCGGGGAGCTGTTTTTT | CASSSYTTSTGELFF
TRBJ1-2 | . | TRBV11-2 | . | TGTGCCAGCAGCTCGCAGACGTATGGCTACACCTTC | CASSSQTYGYTF
TRBJ2-5 | . | TRBV6-2/TRBV6-3 | . | TGTGCCAGCAGTTATTATGGGGCCCAAGAGACCCAGTACTTC | CASSYYGAQETQYF
TRBJ2-1 | . | TRBV6-5 | . | TGTGCCAGCAGGTCAGGGGCGCATGAGCAGTTCTTC | CASRSGAHEQFF
TRBJ1-1 | . | TRBV3-1/TRBV3-2 | . | TGTGCCAGCAGCCAAGATGGGCGGCGGGCGAACACTGAAGCTTTCTTT | CASSQDGRRANTEAFF
TRBJ2-1 | TRBD2 | TRBV4-2 | . | TGTGCCAGCAGCCAAGCTGTGGTGGGTGGCGGGGGGGCCCCGAGCAATGAGCAGTTCTTC | CASSQAVVGGGGAPSNEQFF
TRBJ1-4 | . | TRBV4-3 | few | TGCGCCAGCAGCCTGTCGACCGGGCCCAACCAGGAAAAACTGTTTTTT | CASSLSTGPNQEKLFF
TRBJ1-2 | TRBD1 | TRBV18 | . | TGTGCCAGCTCACCGGGCTCCGGGACAGGGGCCGGCTACACCTTC | CASSPGSGTGAGYTF
TRBJ2-7 | . | TRBV5-5 | . | TGTGCCAGCAGCTTGGGTCGGGCAGCCTCCTACGAGCAGTACTTC | CASSLGRAASYEQYF
TRBJ2-1 | . | TRBV6-2/TRBV6-3 | . | TGTGCCAGCAGTGCTTGGGGGGCGGCGGGGAGCAATGAGCAGTTCTTC | CASSAWGAAGSNEQFF
TRBJ2-7 | . | TRBV9 | . | TGTGCCAGCAGCGTAGGAGGGGGTGAGCAGTACTTC | CASSVGGGEQYF
TRBJ2-5 | TRBD2 | TRBV4-3 | . | TGCGCCAGCAGCCGAGCTAGCGGGTCGGTAGAGACCCAGTACTTC | CASSRASGSVETQYF
TRBJ1-6 | . | TRBV30 | . | TGTGCCTGGAATACAGGGTATTCACCCCTCCACTTT | CAWNTGYSPLHF
TRBJ2-7 | . | TRBV5-1 | . | TGCGCCAGCCGTAGCAGAGGCTCCTACGAGCAGTACTTC | CASRSRGSYEQYF
TRBJ2-7 | . | TRBV19 | . | TGTGCCAGTAGTACCCGACAGGACCTCTACGAGCAGTACTTC | CASSTRQDLYEQYF
TRBJ2-1 | TRBD2 | TRBV6-5 | once | TGTGCCAGCAGTTCACCGGGACTAGCGGGGGCCAGTGAGCAGTTCTTC | CASSSPGLAGASEQFF
TRBJ2-3 | . | TRBV5-5 | once | TGTGCCAGCAGCACCCCTAGGACAGAGCGGCAGTATTTT | CASSTPRTERQYF
TRBJ1-6 | . | TRBV2 | . | TGTGCCAGCAGGATAGGGGGTGGAGGTTCCTATAATTCACCCCTCCACTTT | CASRIGGGGSYNSPLHF
TRBJ1-4 | TRBD1 | TRBV9 | . | TGTGCCAGCAGCCCCGGCAGGGGGGCCGCTGTTGGCAATGAAAAACTGTTTTTT | CASSPGRGAAVGNEKLFF
TRBJ1-1 | TRBD1 | TRBV6-5 | . | TGTGCCAGCAGTAAGGGACAGGGAGGGGACACTGAAGCTTTCTTT | CASSKGQGGDTEAFF
TRBJ2-2 | . | TRBV7-3 | once | TGTGCCAGCAGCTTAGGGAGCTTCGGGGAGCTGTTTTTT | CASSLGSFGELFF
TRBJ2-1 | . | TRBV11-2 | . | TGTGCCAGCAGCTTAGAACGGCAGAGCAATGAGCAGTTCTTC | CASSLERQSNEQFF
TRBJ1-5 | . | TRBV15 | . | TGTGCCACCAGCAGCGCCCGCTTACCTAGCAATCAGCCCCAGCATTTT | CATSSARLPSNQPQHF
TRBJ1-1 | . | TRBV9 | . | TGTGCCAGCAGCCTATCAGGCGTGGCGTATGAAGCTTTCTTT | CASSLSGVAYEAFF
TRBJ2-1 | TRBD2 | TRBV9 | . | TGTGCCAGCTCCCAGGGGTTACGGGGGGGCGTCTACAATGAGCAGTTCTTC | CASSQGLRGGVYNEQFF
TRBJ1-6 | TRBD1 | TRBV14 | . | TGTGCCAGCAGCCAACAGGGGGTGTATAATTCACCCCTCCACTTT | CASSQQGVYNSPLHF
TRBJ1-3 | . | TRBV29-1 | . | TGCAGCGTTGAGGAGGCTACTGGAAACACCATATATTTT | CSVEEATGNTIYF
TRBJ1-1 | . | TRBV2 | . | TGTGCCAGCCGGGATTTACCCGCTGAAGCTTTCTTT | CASRDLPAEAFF
TRBJ2-7 | . | TRBV7-9 | . | TGTGCCAGCAGCTTAGCCAACCTGTGGCAGGGCTACGAGCAGTACTTC | CASSLANLWQGYEQYF
TRBJ2-1 | . | TRBV12-2 | . | TGTGCAAGTCGCTTTAATAGCGGGGGGGATGAGCAGTTCTTC | CASRFNSGGDEQFF
TRBJ2-7 | TRBD2 | TRBV4-2 | . | TGTGCCAGCAGCCTTGGACTAGCGGGGGCCACCCCCTACGAGCAGTACTTC | CASSLGLAGATPYEQYF
TRBJ2-3 | . | TRBV11-3 | once | TGTGCCAGCAGCTCAGGGCCGGGGCCAGGGGCTAGCACAGATACGCAGTATTTT | CASSSGPGPGASTDTQYF
TRBJ1-5 | . | TRBV12-3/TRBV12-4 | once | TGTGCCAGCACCACCCATAGTCAGCCCCAGCATTTT | CASTTHSQPQHF
TRBJ2-2 | TRBD2 | TRBV4-2 | . | TGTGCCCGCAGCCACGGGGGCGGGCGGGGGGGGGACACCGGGGAGCTGTTTTTT | CARSHGGGRGGDTGELFF
TRBJ1-1 | . | TRBV9 | . | TGTGCCAGCAGCGTAGGGGCCTGGAAGAACACTGAAGCTTTCTTT | CASSVGAWKNTEAFF
TRBJ1-1 | . | TRBV29-1 | . | TGCAGCGTTGAAGCCCAGGGCCTGAACACTGAAGCTTTCTTT | CSVEAQGLNTEAFF
TRBJ2-2 | TRBD1 | TRBV2 | . | TGTGCCAGCAGTAAGACAGGGATGAACACCGGGGAGCTGTTTTTT | CASSKTGMNTGELFF